The 12 T cell receptor beta chains below come from one sample, sequenced in a study of blood T cells in healthy people across ages. Together with a sample-barcoded 5' primer, a J-beta primer mix was included in a second PCR lasting about 7 to 11 cycles. MiXCR, applied by TCRdb to the 5' RACE reads, yields one record per CDR3 protein. The sample has roughly 800,000 distinct CDR3 sequences, 30% to 45% seen once. Sequencing used blood. All receptors derive from a man aged 18 to 30 in good health.

This chain connects TRBV20-1 to TRBJ1-5; 7 bases line up with TRBD1. CDR3 length: 18 amino acids. V was pared by 6 bases and J by 2 bases, with 19 bases of the junction left unmatched. The germline V gene has CDR1 DFQATT and CDR2 SNEGSKA (reference sequence). The CDR3, as DNA: TGCAGTGCCCTGGACAGGCCAAGGTTAAGGTATGGCAATCAGCCCCAGCATTTT. It encodes CSALDRPRLRYGNQPQHF.

This clonotype appeared a few times. The chain carries TRBV7-9 and TRBJ2-3; D uncertain. Per germline, CDR1 SEHNR and CDR2 FQNEAQ (reference sequence). The CDR3 runs 16 residues. The V end was cut by 4 bases, the J end by 0 bases, with 14 bases between. This CDR3 is CASSYTNNPSTDTQYF. In DNA form, the CDR3 reads TGTGCCAGCAGCTACACCAACAACCCTAGCACAGATACGCAGTATTTT.

The table lists this clonotype with many counts. The chain recombines TRBV12-3 or TRBV12-4 with TRBJ1-4; the D gene is possibly TRBD1 (5 bases). The CDR3 runs to 14 residues. Trimming stripped 3 bases from V and 8 bases from J, with 13 bases between. CDR3 bases: TGTGCCAGCAGTTTGCGAGGGGTTGCCGAAAAACTGTTTTTT. It is translated as CASSLRGVAEKLFF.

J is TRBJ1-2 and V is TRBV7-2, with 8 positions matching TRBD1. The CDR3 loop spans 13 amino acids. The germline V gene encodes CDR1 SGHTA and CDR2 FQGNSA. Trimming took 5 bases from V and 10 from J; bases not matched to a gene: 9. CDR3 amino acids: CASSAGQAVYYTF. DNA for the CDR3: TGTGCCAGCAGCGCGGGACAGGCGGTATACTACACCTTC.

The chain carries TRBV5-1 and TRBJ2-3, with D possibly TRBD1 on 6 matching bases. The CDR3 length is 15 residues. The V gene lost 4 bases and the J gene lost 2 bases, with 14 bases spanning the gap. CDR1 and CDR2 (germline): SGHRS, YFSETQ. CDR3 in DNA: TGCGCCAGCAGCCCGAGGACAGCAAACACAGATACGCAGTATTTT. Its translation: CASSPRTANTDTQYF.

The gene calls are TRBV10-3 and TRBJ2-1; unclear D gene. The ends were cut back, 6 bases at V and 5 bases at J, with 14 bases in the middle. The CDR3 is 14 amino acids. The germline V gene has CDR1 ENHRY and CDR2 SYGVKD. Here the CDR3 reads CAIRPGDEHNEQFF. The CDR3 nucleotides are TGTGCCATCAGACCCGGCGACGAGCACAATGAGCAGTTCTTC.

Comments on this clonotype: Given a much more abundant clone one base away, this may be a read error. This chain's CDR3 is CASSFTGGSEYF. CDR3 in DNA: TGTGCCAGCAGCTTTACAGGGGGCTCGGAGTACTTC. This chain joins TRBV7-9 and TRBJ2-7, with TRBD1 matching over 9 bases. Germline CDR1 is SEHNR and CDR2 is FQNEAQ (reference sequence). The V segment lost 3 bases and the J segment 11 bases; nucleotides outside the gene matches: 5. This CDR3 has 12 residues.

Remarks on this clonotype: A single base separates this from a much larger clone, so it may be a read error. The rearrangement uses TRBV7-2 and TRBJ2-7; D not resolved. Germline-derived CDR1 and CDR2 are SGHTA and FQGNSA. V shed 6 bases and J shed 2 bases, with 8 bases lying between them. CDR3 length: 12 amino acids. CDR3 in DNA: TGTGCCAGCAGTTCAGCCCCCTACGAGCAGTACTTC. Amino acid sequence: CASSSAPYEQYF. The complete variable domain, with remaining parts taken from reference TRBV7-2 and TRBJ2-7, reads GAGVSQSPSNKVTEKGKDVELRCDPISGHTALYWYRQSLGQGLEFLIYFQGNSAPDKSGLPSDRFSAERTGGSVSTLTIQRTQQEDSAVYLCASSSAPYEQYFGPGTRLTVT.

The V gene is TRBV10-3, the J gene TRBJ1-6; 11 positions agree with TRBD1. Trimming removed 2 bases from V and 7 bases from J; junction bases left unmatched: 4. CDR1 and CDR2 (germline): ENHRY, SYGVKD. The CDR3 consists of 16 residues. The CDR3 bases are TGTGCCATCAGTGAGAGTGGACAGGGGGCAAATTCACCCCTCCACTTT. Translated: CAISESGQGANSPLHF.

V is TRBV7-2 and J is TRBJ2-1; 8 positions agree with TRBD2. J was trimmed by 5 bases and V by 0 bases; bases with no gene match: 3. The CDR3 length is 15 residues. The germline V gene encodes CDR1 SGHTA and CDR2 FQGNSA. CDR3 DNA: TGTGCCAGCAGCTTAGCGGGACTAGGGGACAATGAGCAGTTCTTC. Translated: CASSLAGLGDNEQFF. The variable domain in full, completed from reference TRBV7-2 and TRBJ2-1, reads GAGVSQSPSNKVTEKGKDVELRCDPISGHTALYWYRQSLGQGLEFLIYFQGNSAPDKSGLPSDRFSAERTGGSVSTLTIQRTQQEDSAVYLCASSLAGLGDNEQFFGPGTRLTVL.

In this sample, this clonotype turned up many times. The chain carries TRBV7-2 and TRBJ2-7; TRBD1 matches 8 bases. The CDR3 consists of 13 residues. The V segment lost 5 bases and the J segment 2 bases; nucleotides outside the gene matches: 2. The germline V gene encodes CDR1 SGHTA and CDR2 FQGNSA. Here the CDR3 DNA reads TGTGCCAGCAGCCAGACAGGGGCCTACGAGCAGTACTTC. Translated, it gives CASSQTGAYEQYF.

This clonotype was observed a few times. The chain is built from TRBV3-1 and TRBJ2-3; the D gene is possibly TRBD2 (6 bases). Deletions cut 0 bases from V and 2 bases from J, with 15 bases between. CDR1 and CDR2 from the germline V gene are LGHDT and YNNKEL (reference sequence). The CDR3 covers 17 residues. The CDR3 bases are TGTGCCAGCAGCCAAGATCTAGCTAGCGCCATCACAGATACGCAGTATTTT. Amino acids: CASSQDLASAITDTQYF.